This T cell receptor beta chain is drawn from a study of blood T cell repertoires in COVID-19. Study at large: Material from acute and convalescent COVID-19 was sourced from the United States, Italy and Spain.

The germline gives CDR1 MNHEY, CDR2 SVGAGI. Trimming pared 7 bases from V and 10 bases from J, leaving 16 bases between. CDR3 length: 13 residues. This clone was seen a handful of times. The protocol was immunoSEQ multiplex PCR, while the TCRdb copy is restricted to in-frame clones and leaves out a portion. The data contain tens of thousands of clones, under 85% of them singletons. Sequenced: peripheral blood. This sequence originates from a woman older than 75 with acute or convalescent COVID-19. The chain employs TRBV6-5 and TRBJ1-4; a possible D gene is TRBD1 (6 bases). This CDR3 reads CASKLAGVAKLFF. Written as DNA, the CDR3 is TGTGCCAGCAAGCTGGCAGGGGTAGCAAAACTGTTTTTT.